This record looks at one T cell receptor beta chain sequence and its context. Its antigen remains unidentified. The input lacks base qualities; no much larger clone sits a single base away. The sample's time point label, in plain terms: about 28 days (+/-7) after the second vaccine dose. AZD1222 recipients with second doses at about 4 weeks or about 12 weeks were pooled, because spike-specific TCR depth and breadth did not differ between schedules. Samples from vaccinated people were obtained from the UK trials COV001 and COV002, which included a single-blind randomized controlled phase 2/3 trial of AZD1222 (ChAdOx1 nCoV-19) in healthy adults. Trial participant PBMC samples were collected at day 0 and day 28 after the second dose for TCRbeta chain sequencing. CDR1 SGHNT and CDR2 YENEEA are derived from the germline V gene. The trim is 5 bases for V and 1 base for J, with a gap of 14 bases between the germline ends. Including cysteine and phenylalanine, the CDR3 has 15 amino acids. CDR3 DNA is the only sequence kept; it has 45 bases, read in frame from the first base.

This sample was included in a study of T cell responses to AZD1222 COVID-19 vaccine (dated by TCRdb to the early 2020s). Turning to the overall study: TCR sequencing was performed for 233 trial participants, of whom about 200 were given two doses of AZD1222 and around 26 were given two doses of MenACWY control vaccine. Enrollment into the trials was organized by age into subgroups of 18-55, 56-69 and 70-plus years, and those subgroups contained 148, 28 and 57 TCR-sequenced participants, respectively. On the study overall, not on this receptor specifically: Only five to seven AZD1222 recipients were SARS-CoV-2 seropositive at baseline, limiting conclusions about previously exposed vaccinees. CD4 TCRs associated with the vaccine covered the entire spike protein, and the dominant responses were in regions 160-218 and 743-854. No day 14 peak-response samples were available, so repertoires were characterized only after the peak T cell response. The 56-69-year group was small, and its depth increase did not reach significance, likely because of low power. Spike-specific TCR breadth and depth rose significantly after two AZD1222 doses compared with day 0 and with MenACWY recipients. Most participants were white British and females outnumbered males, and the authors suggested that clonal diversity may have been underestimated. Reportedly, close to half of the unique spike-specific TCRs recognized epitopes lying outside the regions that are mutated in the B.1.351 and B.1.1.7 variants.

The CDR3 regions of human TCRbeta chains were subjected to immunosequencing. The study's own analysis went as follows. Repertoire TCRs were checked for matches against a reference library of SARS-CoV-2-specific TCRs that had been generated using the MIRA antigen-specificity platform. Breadth was defined as the fraction of unique TCRs that were SARS-CoV-2-associated, and depth was defined as the fraction of total T cells that were SARS-CoV-2-associated. Using the MIRA data, every spike-specific TCR was mapped to the spike region that the TCR reacted to and assigned to either a CD4 or a CD8 class. Log10-transformed breadth and depth values were compared by one-way ANOVA with Sidak's multiple comparisons tests. The source is immuneACCESS, and TCRdb retained only in-frame sequences with V and J called. Part of the clones is not carried over; for the studies checked, unresolved V genes explain less than half of this, and the remainder is unexplained. That table furnishes V, J and clone size, whereas the DNA furnished D and trimming. The sample yields more than 150,000 clones; 88% were counted once. 25% to 30% of the sample lies in the top ten.

This TCR came from an adult who received the AZD1222 COVID-19 vaccine. The input for sequencing was peripheral blood, taken 28 days after the second AZD1222 dose. The sequence links TRBV11-3 to TRBJ1-1; a tentative D match to TRBD1 spans 5 bases. This receptor carries the CDR3 CASSPPDTANTEAFF. The DNA sequence reads TGTGCCAGCAGCCCGCCGGACACGGCGAACACTGAAGCTTTCTTT.